The entry below gives a single T cell receptor beta chain sequence along with its context. The antigen is not known. These data originate in a study of T cell responses to AZD1222 COVID-19 vaccine. The ends lost 7 bases at V and 4 bases at J; junction bases unmatched: 5. The CDR3 is 13 residues long. Germline loops: CDR1 ENHRY, CDR2 SYGVKD. Study results and caveats: A mostly white British donor set with more females was recruited, and clonal diversity was possibly underestimated. Close to half of all spike-specific TCRs reportedly target regions of the variants that are unmutated.

The method was immunoSEQ multiplex PCR; TCRdb's version includes in-frame clones alone and lacks a portion of them. The top ten hold over 1.5% of the sample, which has about 100,000 clones, around nine tenths seen once. The chain is built from TRBV10-3 and TRBJ2-3; 7 bases are shared with TRBD2. This receptor was obtained from an adult in good health. The material was peripheral blood, obtained on day 0 of AZD1222 vaccination. The CDR3 loop reads CAITGGAADTQYF. The DNA of the CDR3 is TGTGCCATCACGGGGGGAGCGGCAGATACGCAGTATTTT.